These 13 T cell receptor beta chains share one sample of origin, sequenced in a study of response to subunit inactivated influenza vaccine. TCRdb reprocessed the RT-PCR reads with MiXCR, giving one entry per CDR3 protein. The sample records 650,000 to 700,000 distinct CDR3 sequences, around a sixth being singletons. The material was PBMCs from blood, obtained 11 to 12 days after vaccination. The receptors derive from a man aged 50-59 years who received an inactivated influenza vaccine.

The table lists this clonotype with a few counts. The chain carries TRBV20-1 and TRBJ2-1; tentative D call: TRBD2 (6 bases). Between the trimmed V and J ends, which lost 3 bases and 4 bases, there was a span of 10 bases. This CDR3 spans 13 amino acids. The V gene's germline CDR1 is DFQATT and CDR2 SNEGSKA (reference sequence). CDR3 in amino acids: CSASRDSYNEQFF. DNA of the CDR3: TGCAGTGCTAGCCGGGACTCTTACAATGAGCAGTTCTTC.

The table lists this clonotype with a few counts. This chain uses TRBV7-9 with TRBJ2-1; tentatively, D is TRBD2 (5 bases). The CDR3 extends over 13 amino acids. Trimming took off 6 bases at V and 10 bases at J, with 16 bases between the two ends. The germline CDR1 and CDR2 sequences are SEHNR and FQNEAQ (reference sequence). The CDR3 spells CASRPGPRGEQFF. The CDR3 DNA reads TGTGCCAGCAGGCCGGGTCCGAGAGGGGAGCAGTTCTTC.

This sequence joins TRBV12-3 or TRBV12-4 and TRBJ1-2, with unresolved D. Trimming stripped 6 bases from V and 8 bases from J, with 28 bases between. The CDR3 sequence is 17 residues long. CDR3: CASSFRSAGGGSRGYTF. For the CDR3, the DNA is TGTGCCAGCAGCTTCCGGAGTGCAGGAGGCGGTTCCAGGGGCTACACCTTC.

The chain carries TRBV20-1 and TRBJ2-5; D is perhaps TRBD2 (6 bases). The CDR3 spans 11 residues. Germline V lookup: CDR1 DFQATT, CDR2 SNEGSKA (reference sequence). Here the CDR3 DNA reads TGCAGGATCAGACTAGAGGTGACCCAGTACTTC. This encodes CRIRLEVTQYF.

Only a few counts were recorded for this clonotype. This sequence joins TRBV5-6 and TRBJ1-5; D not certain. Germline V gives CDR1 SGHDT, CDR2 YYEEEE. The CDR3 has 15 amino acids. V dropped 2 bases and J dropped 7 bases, with 16 bases sitting between them. The CDR3 nucleotides read TGTGCCAGCAGCTTAGCCGGGGAGTTGGGACAGCCCCAGCATTTT. Encoded protein: CASSLAGELGQPQHF.

This chain uses TRBV6-2 or TRBV6-3 with TRBJ2-3; D perhaps matches TRBD2 (5 bases). There are 14 residues in the CDR3. V was shortened by 6 bases and J by 2 bases, with 12 bases between the two germline ends. Germline CDR1 is MNHEY and CDR2 is SVGEGT. CDR3 sequence reads: CASSSGFFTDTQYF. The CDR3 nucleotides are TGTGCCAGCAGCTCGGGATTCTTCACAGATACGCAGTATTTT.

This clonotype was found a few times. The V call is TRBV10-1, the J call TRBJ2-3, with a tentative D call TRBD1 (6 bases). In germline, CDR1 is WNHNN, CDR2 SYGVQD (reference sequence). The CDR3 spans 14 residues. With 10 bases removed from V and 0 bases from J, the gap between germline ends came to 14 bases. CDR3 sequence: CAIRTATSTDTQYF. In nucleotides, the CDR3 is TGCGCCATCCGGACAGCCACTAGCACAGATACGCAGTATTTT.

The rearrangement uses TRBV6-2 or TRBV6-3 and TRBJ2-2, with TRBD1 matching over 8 bases. CDR1 MNHEY and CDR2 SVGEGT come from the germline V gene. With 7 bases clipped from V and 2 bases from J, the junction kept 6 bases outside the gene matches. This CDR3 is 15 amino acids long. The CDR3 DNA reads as TGTGCCAGCATTTCGGACAGGGCCAACACCGGGGAGCTGTTTTTT. The encoded protein is CASISDRANTGELFF.

This clonotype was counted ten times or more. The rearrangement uses TRBV6-1 and TRBJ1-1, with 9 bases aligning to TRBD1. Trimming removed 2 bases from V and 1 base from J; junction bases left unmatched: 5. CDR3 length: 16 amino acids. CDR1 and CDR2 (germline): MNHNS, SASEGT. CDR3 residues: CASSENRGLRNTEAFF. CDR3 nucleotide sequence: TGTGCCAGCAGTGAAAACAGGGGGCTGAGGAACACTGAAGCTTTCTTT.

The sample holds a few counts of this clonotype. The chain employs TRBV5-1 and TRBJ2-2, with 8 positions matching TRBD2. The CDR3 extends over 15 amino acids. CDR1 SGHRS and CDR2 YFSETQ come from the germline V gene. J gave up 7 bases and V 5 bases, and 10 bases lay outside the gene matches. The CDR3 nucleotides are TGCGCCAGCAGATCCTCAGCGGGAGTAAACGGGGAGCTGTTTTTT. Translated: CASRSSAGVNGELFF. Full variable domain (outside the CDR3, taken from reference TRBV5-1 and TRBJ2-2): KAGVTQTPRYLIKTRGQQVTLSCSPISGHRSVSWYQQTPGQGLQFLFEYFSETQRNKGNFPGRFSGRQFSNSRSEMNVSTLELGDSALYLCASRSSAGVNGELFFGEGSRLTVL.

This clonotype was observed a few times. The gene calls are TRBV29-1 and TRBJ1-4; no clear D gene. CDR3 length: 13 residues. V shed 3 bases and J shed 2 bases, with 7 bases lying between them. Germline CDR1 SQVTM, CDR2 ANQGSEA. This CDR3 is CSVDRLTNEKLFF. Written as DNA, the CDR3 is TGCAGCGTTGATCGGCTGACTAATGAAAAACTGTTTTTT.

This chain joins TRBV28 and TRBJ2-1, with 9 bases identical to TRBD2. The CDR3 is made up of 16 amino acids. From germline, CDR1 is MDHEN and CDR2 SYDVKM. J gave up 4 bases and V 4 bases, and 8 bases lay outside the gene matches. CDR3 sequence reads: CASSSPLAGVYNEQFF. CDR3 bases: TGTGCCAGCAGTTCCCCTTTAGCGGGAGTGTACAATGAGCAGTTCTTC. The full variable domain, with the rest looked up from reference TRBV28 and TRBJ2-1, is DVKVTQSSRYLVKRTGEKVFLECVQDMDHENMFWYRQDPGLGLRLIYFSYDVKMKEKGDIPEGYSVSREKKERFSLILESASTNQTSMYLCASSSPLAGVYNEQFFGPGTRLTVL.

The V call is TRBV7-2, the J call TRBJ2-7, with D perhaps assigned TRBD1 or TRBD2 (5 bases each). Germline loops: CDR1 SGHTA, CDR2 FQGNSA. Trimming took 2 bases from V and 2 from J, leaving 10 bases between them. The CDR3 is made up of 14 amino acids. This chain's CDR3 is CASSLMGPTYEQYF. Here the CDR3 DNA reads TGTGCCAGCAGCTTAATGGGACCCACCTACGAGCAGTACTTC. Variable domain in full (rest from reference TRBV7-2 and TRBJ2-7): GAGVSQSPSNKVTEKGKDVELRCDPISGHTALYWYRQSLGQGLEFLIYFQGNSAPDKSGLPSDRFSAERTGGSVSTLTIQRTQQEDSAVYLCASSLMGPTYEQYFGPGTRLTVT.